This TCR beta chain came from a study of T cell responses to AZD1222 COVID-19 vaccine (dated by TCRdb to about 2021). As for the study more broadly: Because spike-specific TCR depth and breadth did not differ between the two schedules, AZD1222 recipients who got a second dose at roughly 4 weeks were pooled with those who got a second dose at roughly 12 weeks. TCR sequencing was performed for 230 to 250 trial participants, of whom about 200 were given two doses of AZD1222 and approximately 26 were given two doses of MenACWY control vaccine. Trial participants were enrolled by age into 18-55, 56-69 and 70-plus year subgroups, with 148, 28 and 57 TCR-sequenced participants respectively.

What the work shows at the level of the full study, not this receptor alone: Because no day 14 peak-response samples were available, repertoires were characterized only after the peak T cell response. The vaccine-associated CD4 TCRs covered the entire spike protein, and the dominant responses fell in regions 160-218 and 743-854. Conclusions about previously exposed vaccinees are limited, since just five to seven AZD1222 recipients were seropositive for SARS-CoV-2 at baseline. The 56-69-year group was small, and its depth increase did not reach significance, likely because of low power. Most participants were white British and females outnumbered males, and the authors suggested that clonal diversity may have been underestimated. Reportedly, almost half of the unique spike-specific TCRs recognized epitopes lying outside the regions that are mutated in the B.1.351 and B.1.1.7 variants. After two AZD1222 doses, both the breadth and the depth of spike-specific TCRs were significantly higher than at day 0 and than in MenACWY recipients.

Worth noting for this clone: Its antigen target is currently unknown. Base quality data are lacking; no much larger clone is found one base away.

Counted from cysteine to phenylalanine, this CDR3 has 14 amino acids. The kept DNA is CDR3 alone, 42 bases in frame from the first base. Via the germline V gene, CDR1 is SGHRS and CDR2 YFSETQ. Unmatched junction bases come to 8, with V trimmed by 4 bases and J by 7 bases. The CDR3 regions of human TCRbeta chains were analyzed by immunosequencing. The original methods were these. Repertoire TCRs were matched against a reference library of SARS-CoV-2-specific TCRs generated with the MIRA antigen-specificity platform. Breadth meant the fraction of unique TCRs that were SARS-CoV-2-associated, whereas depth meant the fraction of total T cells that were SARS-CoV-2-associated. Each spike-specific TCR was assigned to its reactive spike region and to a CD4 or CD8 class using the MIRA data. Log10-transformed breadth and depth values were compared by one-way ANOVA with Sidak's multiple comparisons tests. Not all clones reach the TCRdb copy of this immuneACCESS table, which keeps in-frame sequences only. Checked studies attribute under half of the gap to unresolved V genes and leave the rest unexplained. The DNA was the basis for D and trimming; V, J and clone size are from that table. This sample lists about 140,000 clones; 89% were detected once. In total, the top ten clones hold under 3.5% of the sample.

What this sample's time point label stands for: baseline before first vaccination. Vaccinee samples came from UK trials COV001 and COV002, including a single-blind randomized controlled phase 2/3 trial of AZD1222 (ChAdOx1 nCoV-19) in healthy adults. Trial participant PBMC samples were collected at day 0 and day 28 after the second dose for TCRbeta chain sequencing. The receptor comes from an adult in good health. The sequence joins TRBV5-1 to TRBJ1-3; 7 of the junction bases match TRBD1. The starting material was peripheral blood, obtained on day 0 of AZD1222 vaccination. The DNA is TGCGCCAGCAGCCGGGACAGCGGCGACAACACCATATATTTT. Translated, this is CASSRDSGDNTIYF.